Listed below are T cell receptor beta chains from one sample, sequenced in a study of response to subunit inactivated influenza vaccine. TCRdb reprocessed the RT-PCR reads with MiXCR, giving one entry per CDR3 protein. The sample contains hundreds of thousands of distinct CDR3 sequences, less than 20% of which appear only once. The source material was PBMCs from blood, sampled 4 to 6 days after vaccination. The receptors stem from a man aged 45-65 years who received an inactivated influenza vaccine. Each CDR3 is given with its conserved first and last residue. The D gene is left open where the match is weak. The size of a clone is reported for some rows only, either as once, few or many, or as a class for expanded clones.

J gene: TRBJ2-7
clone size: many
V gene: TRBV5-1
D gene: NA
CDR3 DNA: TGCGCCAGCAGCTTGGTGGGGTTGGGAGAGCAGTACTTC
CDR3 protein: CASSLVGLGEQYF

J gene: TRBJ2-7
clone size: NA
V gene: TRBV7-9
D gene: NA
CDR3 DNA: TGTGCCAGCAGCTCGGGACCCGCCGACCGGGAGCAGTACTTC
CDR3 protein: CASSSGPADREQYF

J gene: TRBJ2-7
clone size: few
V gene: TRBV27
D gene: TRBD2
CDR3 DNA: TGTGCCAGCAGTTTATCCCCTAGCGGGGGCTCCTACGAGCAGTACTTC
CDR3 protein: CASSLSPSGGSYEQYF

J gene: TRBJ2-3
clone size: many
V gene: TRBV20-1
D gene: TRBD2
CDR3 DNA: TGCAGTGCTTCAACTCGCGGGACTAGCGGGAGCACAGATACGCAGTATTTT
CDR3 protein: CSASTRGTSGSTDTQYF

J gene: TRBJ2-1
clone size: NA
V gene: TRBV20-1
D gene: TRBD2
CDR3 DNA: TGCAGTGCTAGGTCGCTAGCGGGGAACAATGAGCAGTTCTTC
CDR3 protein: CSARSLAGNNEQFF

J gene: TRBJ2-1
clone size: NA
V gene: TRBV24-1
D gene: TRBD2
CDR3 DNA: TGTGCCACCAGTGATTGGACTAGCGGGGGGGCCACCTCCTACAATGAGCAGTTCTTC
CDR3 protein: CATSDWTSGGATSYNEQFF

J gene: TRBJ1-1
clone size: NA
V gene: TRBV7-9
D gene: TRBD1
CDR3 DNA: TGTGCCAGCAGCGACCCGCCAGGGGGCAGGACTGAAGCTTTCTTT
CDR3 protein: CASSDPPGGRTEAFF

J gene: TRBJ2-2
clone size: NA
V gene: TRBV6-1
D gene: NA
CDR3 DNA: TGTGCCAGCAGTGGGACTATCGCGAACACCGGGGAGCTGTTTTTT
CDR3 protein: CASSGTIANTGELFF

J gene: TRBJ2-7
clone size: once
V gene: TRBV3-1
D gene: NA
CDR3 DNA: TGTGCCAGCAGCCAAGATCGGTCGAGGGAGCAGTACTTC
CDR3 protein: CASSQDRSREQYF

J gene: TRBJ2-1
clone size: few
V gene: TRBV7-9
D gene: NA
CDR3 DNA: TGTGCCAGCAGCTCCCAGTGGGATGAGCAGTTCTTC
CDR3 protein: CASSSQWDEQFF

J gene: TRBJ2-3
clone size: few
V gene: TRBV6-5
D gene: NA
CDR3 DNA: TGTGCCAGCAGCAGCGGACAGATCCCTAGCACAGATACGCAGTATTTT
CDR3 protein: CASSSGQIPSTDTQYF

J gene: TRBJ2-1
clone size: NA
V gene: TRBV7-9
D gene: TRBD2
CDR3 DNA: TGTGCCAGCAGCTCCGGGACTAGCGGGGGGGACTTC
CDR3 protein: CASSSGTSGGDF

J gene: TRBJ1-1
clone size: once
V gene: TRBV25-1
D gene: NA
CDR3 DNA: TGTGCCAGCAGTGGATGGCTGAACACTGAAGCTTTCTTT
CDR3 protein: CASSGWLNTEAFF

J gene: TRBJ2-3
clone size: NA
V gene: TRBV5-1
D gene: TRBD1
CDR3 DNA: TGCGCCAGCAGCTTGGGAGGACAGGGTCAGGATACGCAGTATTTT
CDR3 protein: CASSLGGQGQDTQYF

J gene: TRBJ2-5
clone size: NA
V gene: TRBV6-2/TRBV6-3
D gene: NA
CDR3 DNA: TGTGCCAGCCGAACGGGTAGCGGAGTGTACCAAGAGACCCAGTACTTC
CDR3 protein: CASRTGSGVYQETQYF

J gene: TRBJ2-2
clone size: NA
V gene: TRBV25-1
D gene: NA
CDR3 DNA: TGTGCCAGCAGTGTGTACACCGGGGAGCTGTTTTTT
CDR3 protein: CASSVYTGELFF

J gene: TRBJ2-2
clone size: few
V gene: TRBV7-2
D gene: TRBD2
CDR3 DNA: TGTGCCAGCAGCTTATCGTCGAGCGGGAGGGGCACCGGGGAGCTGTTTTTT
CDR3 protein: CASSLSSSGRGTGELFF

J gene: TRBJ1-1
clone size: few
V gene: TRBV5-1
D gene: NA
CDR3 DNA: TGCGCCAGCAGCTTGGAGCCAACCACAGAAGCTTTCTTT
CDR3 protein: CASSLEPTTEAFF

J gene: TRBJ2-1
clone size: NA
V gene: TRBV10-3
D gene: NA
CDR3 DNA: TGTGCCATCAGTGAGAATAAGGACTACAATGAGCAGTTCTTC
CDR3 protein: CAISENKDYNEQFF

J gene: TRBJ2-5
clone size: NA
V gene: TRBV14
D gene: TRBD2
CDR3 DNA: TGTGCCAGCAGCCAATTTACTAGCGGGGGAGAGACCCAGTACTTC
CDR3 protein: CASSQFTSGGETQYF

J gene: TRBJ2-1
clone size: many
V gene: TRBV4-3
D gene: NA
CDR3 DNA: TGCGCCAGCAGCCAAGATCTGTTAGTCTACAATGAGCAGTTCTTC
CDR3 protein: CASSQDLLVYNEQFF

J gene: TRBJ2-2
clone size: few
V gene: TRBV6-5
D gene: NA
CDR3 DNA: TGTGCCAGCAGTTCTCTGGGCGGGGACACCGGGGAGCTGTTTTTT
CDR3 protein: CASSSLGGDTGELFF